A selection of T cell receptor beta chains follows, all from one sample in a study of blood T cell repertoires in COVID-19. Sequencing was performed with immunoSEQ multiplex PCR; in TCRdb, only in-frame clones are kept and a portion is missing. The sample lists about 180,000 clones; 70% to 90% were seen once. Sequenced input: peripheral blood. The receptors originated from a woman in her twenties or thirties with active or convalescent COVID-19. CDR3s include the opening cysteine and the closing phenylalanine or tryptophan. The D gene is left open where the match is weak. The listing skips clone size in some rows; elsewhere it reads once, few, many or a size class.

j_gene | abundance | d_gene | v_gene | CDR3nt | CDR3aa
TRBJ1-1 | NA | NA | TRBV11-2 | TGTGCCAGCAGCTTATTGTGGGCGCAGAACACTGAAGCTTTCTTT | CASSLLWAQNTEAFF
TRBJ1-2 | NA | TRBD1 | TRBV29-1 | TGCAGCGTTGAATTGGAGGGGGCCGGCTATGGCTACACCTTC | CSVELEGAGYGYTF
TRBJ1-2 | NA | NA | TRBV30 | TGTGCCTGGACCGGCTCGGGGGCTAACTATGGCTACACCTTC | CAWTGSGANYGYTF
TRBJ2-7 | NA | TRBD1 | TRBV5-1 | TGCGCCAGCAGCTTGTATGAGGACAGGGCCTACGAGCAGTACTTC | CASSLYEDRAYEQYF
TRBJ1-5 | NA | TRBD1 | TRBV4-1 | TGCGCCAGCAGCCAAGATAAGGACAGGGGGCCTTGGCAGCCCCAGCATTTT | CASSQDKDRGPWQPQHF
TRBJ2-1 | NA | TRBD1 | TRBV29-1 | TGCAGCGGTATCGACAGGGGGAGGTTGGATGAGCAGTTCTTC | CSGIDRGRLDEQFF
TRBJ1-2 | NA | NA | TRBV5-4 | TGTGCCAGCAGCCCCACAGCCTCCATTCAGGCGGGTGGCTACACCTTC | CASSPTASIQAGGYTF
TRBJ1-1 | NA | NA | TRBV11-3 | TGTGCCAGCAGCTTAACAGTGAACACTGAAGCTTTCTTT | CASSLTVNTEAFF
TRBJ1-5 | NA | NA | TRBV6-1 | TGTGCCAGCAGTTATCGGGACAAGGATCAGCCCCAGCATTTT | CASSYRDKDQPQHF
TRBJ2-3 | NA | NA | TRBV20-1 | TGCAGTGCTGAACAGACAGATACGCAGTATTTT | CSAEQTDTQYF
TRBJ1-2 | NA | NA | TRBV28 | TGTGCCAGCAGTTTATGGGCAGGGTTGGTCGGCTACACCTTC | CASSLWAGLVGYTF
TRBJ2-3 | NA | NA | TRBV7-2 | TGTGCCAGCAGCTTTCAGAACACAGATACGCAGTATTTT | CASSFQNTDTQYF
TRBJ1-2 | few | NA | TRBV18 | TGTGCCAGCTCACCACCGAGCACCTATGGCTACACCTTC | CASSPPSTYGYTF
TRBJ1-4 | NA | TRBD1 | TRBV6-5 | TGTGCCAGCAGTTTTGGGACAGAAGATGAAAAACTGTTTTTT | CASSFGTEDEKLFF
TRBJ1-5 | few | NA | TRBV2 | TGTGCCAGCAGTTTAGACGGGAGCAATCAGCCCCAGCATTTT | CASSLDGSNQPQHF
TRBJ1-5 | NA | NA | TRBV6-5 | TGTGCCAGCAGTTTGGGGGCAGGTGGTCAGCCCCAGCATTTT | CASSLGAGGQPQHF
TRBJ1-1 | NA | NA | TRBV9 | TGTGCCAGCAGCGTAGAGGACAGATCGAACACTGAAGCTTTCTTT | CASSVEDRSNTEAFF